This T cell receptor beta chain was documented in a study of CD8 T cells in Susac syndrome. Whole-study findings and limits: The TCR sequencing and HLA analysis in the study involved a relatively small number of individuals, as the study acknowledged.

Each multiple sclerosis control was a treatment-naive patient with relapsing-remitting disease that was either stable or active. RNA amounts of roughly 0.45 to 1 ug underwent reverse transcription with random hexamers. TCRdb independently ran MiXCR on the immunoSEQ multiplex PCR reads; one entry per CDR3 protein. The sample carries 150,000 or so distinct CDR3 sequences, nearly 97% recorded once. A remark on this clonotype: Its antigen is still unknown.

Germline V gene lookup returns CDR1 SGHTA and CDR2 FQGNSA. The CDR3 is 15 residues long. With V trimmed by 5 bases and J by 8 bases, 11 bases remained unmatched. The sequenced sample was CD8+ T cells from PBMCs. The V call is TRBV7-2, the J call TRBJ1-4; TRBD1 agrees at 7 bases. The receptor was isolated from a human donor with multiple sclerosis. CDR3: CASSKRTGAGEKLFF. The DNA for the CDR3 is TGTGCCAGCAGCAAACGAACAGGGGCGGGGGAAAAACTGTTTTTT.